This T cell receptor beta chain was observed in a study of Ad26.COV2.S vaccination and SARS-CoV-2 variants. For the study at large: In the COV1001 trial, the donor was in the Ad26.COV2.S arm.

Noted treatment: roughly 19 received Ad26.COV2.S at low or high dose, single or two shots; about 5 received placebo; per-sample allocation not given. Sampling was performed 63 days after the first vaccine or placebo injection. The table came from immunoSEQ multiplex PCR; TCRdb's copy has only in-frame clones and leaves some out. The sample includes over 400,000 clones, 80% to 95% seen only once; the top ten take around 1.8%. This TCR came from a person aged 18-65 years who received the Ad26.COV2.S COVID-19 vaccine or a placebo. The specimen was peripheral blood, collected in a trial of Ad26.COV2.S vaccine versus placebo.

CDR3 in amino acids: CASSLLGSSTDTQYF. The CDR3 DNA is TGTGCCAGCAGCTTGTTAGGTTCCAGCACAGATACGCAGTATTTT. The chain couples TRBV5-6 to TRBJ2-3; D call uncertain. Germline-derived CDR1 and CDR2 are SGHDT and YYEEEE. Trimming took off 1 base at V and 0 bases at J, with 9 bases between the two ends. This CDR3 spans 15 amino acids. Using reference TRBV5-6 and TRBJ2-3 for the parts outside the CDR3, the full variable domain is DAGVTQSPTHLIKTRGQQVTLRCSPKSGHDTVSWYQQALGQGPQFIFQYYEEEERQRGNFPDRFSGHQFPNYSSELNVNALLLGDSALYLCASSLLGSSTDTQYFGPGTRLTVL.